This TCR beta chain was recovered during a study of cytomegalovirus exposure and HLA in healthy donors. PCR amplification relied on 60 Vbeta primers (plus 13 Jbeta primers). TCRdb's copy holds only in-frame clones and misses some; the assay was immunoSEQ multiplex PCR. The sample has some 130,000 clones; the top ten hold 1.5% to 2%. This TCR was recovered from a woman aged 60-75 years in good health and CMV-seronegative. Specimen: PBMCs.

In DNA, the CDR3 is TGCGCCAGCAGTGAGTCTCGCCGGAGCAACACCGGGGAGCTGTTTTTT. Residues: CASSESRRSNTGELFF. The chain is built from TRBV10-2 and TRBJ2-2; D is unresolved. Germline V gene sequence: CDR1 WSHSY, CDR2 SAAADI. Deletions cut 0 bases from V and 2 bases from J, with 10 bases between. CDR3 length: 16 amino acids.